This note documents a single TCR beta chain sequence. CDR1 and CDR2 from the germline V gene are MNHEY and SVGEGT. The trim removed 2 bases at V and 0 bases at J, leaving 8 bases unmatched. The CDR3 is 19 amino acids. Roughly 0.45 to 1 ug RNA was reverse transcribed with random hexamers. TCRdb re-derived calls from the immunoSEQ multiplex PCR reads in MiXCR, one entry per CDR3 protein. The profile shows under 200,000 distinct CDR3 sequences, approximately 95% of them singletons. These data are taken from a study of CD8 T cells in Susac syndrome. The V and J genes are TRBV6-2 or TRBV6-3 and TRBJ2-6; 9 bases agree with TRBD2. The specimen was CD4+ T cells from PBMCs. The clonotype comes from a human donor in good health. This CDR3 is CASSYASGGYGSGANVLTF. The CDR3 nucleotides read TGTGCCAGCAGTTACGCGAGCGGGGGGTACGGCTCTGGGGCCAACGTCCTGACTTTC.